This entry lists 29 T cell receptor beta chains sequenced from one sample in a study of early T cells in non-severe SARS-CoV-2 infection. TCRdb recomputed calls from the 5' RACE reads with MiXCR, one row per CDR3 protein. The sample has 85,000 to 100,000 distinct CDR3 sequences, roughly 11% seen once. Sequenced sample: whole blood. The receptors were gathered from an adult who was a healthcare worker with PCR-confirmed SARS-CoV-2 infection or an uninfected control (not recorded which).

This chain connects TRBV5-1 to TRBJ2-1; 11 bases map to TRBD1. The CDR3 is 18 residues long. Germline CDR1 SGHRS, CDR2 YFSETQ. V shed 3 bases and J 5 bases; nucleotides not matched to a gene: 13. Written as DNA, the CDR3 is TGCGCCAGCAGCTCCCTGCCGCCCGGGACAGGGGGAGACAATGAGCAGTTCTTC. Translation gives CASSSLPPGTGGDNEQFF.

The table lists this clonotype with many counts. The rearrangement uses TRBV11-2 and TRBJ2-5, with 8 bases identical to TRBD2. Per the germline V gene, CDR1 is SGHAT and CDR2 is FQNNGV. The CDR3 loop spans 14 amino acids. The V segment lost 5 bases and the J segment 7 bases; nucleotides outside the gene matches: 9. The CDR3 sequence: CASSTRTSRGTQYF. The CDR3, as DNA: TGTGCCAGCAGCACCAGGACTAGCAGGGGGACCCAGTACTTC.

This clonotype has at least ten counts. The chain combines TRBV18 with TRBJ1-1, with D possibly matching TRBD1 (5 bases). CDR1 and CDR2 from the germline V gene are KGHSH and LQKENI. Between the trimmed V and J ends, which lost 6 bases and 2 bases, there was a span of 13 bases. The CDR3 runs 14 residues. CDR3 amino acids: CASSLQTDNTEAFF. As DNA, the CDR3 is TGTGCCAGCTCCCTCCAGACAGATAACACTGAAGCTTTCTTT.

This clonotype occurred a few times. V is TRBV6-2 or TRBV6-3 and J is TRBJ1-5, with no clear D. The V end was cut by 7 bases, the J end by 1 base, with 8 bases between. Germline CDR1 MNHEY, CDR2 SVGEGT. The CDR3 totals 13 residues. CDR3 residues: CASNLDSNQPQHF. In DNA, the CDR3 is TGTGCCAGCAATTTGGACAGCAATCAGCCCCAGCATTTT.

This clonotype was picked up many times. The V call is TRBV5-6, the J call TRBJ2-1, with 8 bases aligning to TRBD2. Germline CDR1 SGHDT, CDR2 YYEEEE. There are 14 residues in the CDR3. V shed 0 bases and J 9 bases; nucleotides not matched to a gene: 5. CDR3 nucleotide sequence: TGTGCCAGCAGCTTGGTTAGCGGGAATGGTGAGCAGTTCTTC. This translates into CASSLVSGNGEQFF.

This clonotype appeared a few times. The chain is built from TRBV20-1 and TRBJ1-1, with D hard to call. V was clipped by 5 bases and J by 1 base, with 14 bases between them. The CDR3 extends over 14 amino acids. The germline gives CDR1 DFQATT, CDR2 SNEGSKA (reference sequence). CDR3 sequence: CSAPSRTSNTEAFF. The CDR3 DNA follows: TGCAGTGCTCCGAGTAGGACTTCGAACACTGAAGCTTTCTTT.

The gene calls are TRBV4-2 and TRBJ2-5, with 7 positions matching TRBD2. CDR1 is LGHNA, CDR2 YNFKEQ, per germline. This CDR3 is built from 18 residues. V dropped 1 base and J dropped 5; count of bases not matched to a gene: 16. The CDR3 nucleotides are TGTGCCAGCAGCCAAGCCCTTCGTGGGGGGAGGGCCTTTGAGACCCAGTACTTC. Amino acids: CASSQALRGGRAFETQYF.

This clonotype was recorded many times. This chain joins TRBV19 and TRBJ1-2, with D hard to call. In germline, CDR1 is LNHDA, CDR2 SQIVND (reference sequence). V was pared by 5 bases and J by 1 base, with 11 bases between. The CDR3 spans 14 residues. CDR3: CASSPGLNNYGYTF. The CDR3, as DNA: TGTGCCAGTAGTCCCGGACTAAATAACTATGGCTACACCTTC.

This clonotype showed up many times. DNA for the CDR3: TGTGCCAGCAGCCAAGCCTCGAGGGGGGGTCGCTACGAGCAGTACTTC. Translation: CASSQASRGGRYEQYF. The chain carries TRBV4-2 and TRBJ2-7; tentative D call: TRBD2 (7 bases). The germline V gene encodes CDR1 LGHNA and CDR2 YNFKEQ. Deletions cut 1 base from V and 3 bases from J, with 16 bases between. The CDR3 contains 16 residues.

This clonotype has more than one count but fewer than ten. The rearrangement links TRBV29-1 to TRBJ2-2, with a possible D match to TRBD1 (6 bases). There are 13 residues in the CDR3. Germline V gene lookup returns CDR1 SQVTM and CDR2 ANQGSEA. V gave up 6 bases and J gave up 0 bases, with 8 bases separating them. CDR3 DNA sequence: TGCAGCGTGGGACACCCGAACACCGGGGAGCTGTTTTTT. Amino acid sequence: CSVGHPNTGELFF.

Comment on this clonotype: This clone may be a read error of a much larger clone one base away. The CDR3 protein is CVSSLNYEQYF. The CDR3 DNA sequence: TGTGTCAGCAGCCTTAACTACGAGCAGTACTTC. The chain joins TRBV28 to TRBJ2-7, with D unresolved. The CDR3 consists of 11 residues. Germline V gene sequence: CDR1 MDHEN, CDR2 SYDVKM. The full variable domain, in which reference TRBV28 and TRBJ2-7 provide the parts outside the CDR3, is DVKVTQSSRYLVKRTGEKVFLECVQDMDHENMFWYRQDPGLGLRLIYFSYDVKMKEKGDIPEGYSVSREKKERFSLILESASTNQTSMYLCVSSLNYEQYFGPGTRLTVT.

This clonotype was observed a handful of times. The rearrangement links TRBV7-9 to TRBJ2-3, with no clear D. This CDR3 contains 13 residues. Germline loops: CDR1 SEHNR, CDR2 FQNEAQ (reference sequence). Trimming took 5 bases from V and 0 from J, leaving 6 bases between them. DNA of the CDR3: TGTGCCAGCAGCCATCTTAGCACAGATACGCAGTATTTT. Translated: CASSHLSTDTQYF.

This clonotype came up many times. In nucleotides, the CDR3 is TGCGCCAGCAGATCCGGGACAGGGACCGGCACAGATACGCAGTATTTT. Translated: CASRSGTGTGTDTQYF. This chain connects TRBV5-1 to TRBJ2-3, with 9 bases that match TRBD1. This CDR3 is built from 16 residues. J was trimmed by 1 base and V by 5 bases; bases with no gene match: 8. CDR1 is SGHRS and CDR2 is YFSETQ in the germline V gene.

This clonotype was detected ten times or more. The CDR3 DNA is TGTGCCAGCAGCTCAACTACTCCTAATTCACCCCTCCACTTT. This gives the protein CASSSTTPNSPLHF. The chain has TRBV7-9 and TRBJ1-6, with unresolved D. Germline V gene lookup returns CDR1 SEHNR and CDR2 FQNEAQ (reference sequence). CDR3 size: 14 residues. The ends were cut back, 4 bases at V and 6 bases at J, with 10 bases in the middle.

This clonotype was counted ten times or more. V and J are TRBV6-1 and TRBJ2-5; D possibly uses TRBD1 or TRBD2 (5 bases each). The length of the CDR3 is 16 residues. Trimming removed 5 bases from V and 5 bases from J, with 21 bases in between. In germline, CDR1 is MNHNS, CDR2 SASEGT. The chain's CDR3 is CASSSPGAPIGETQYF. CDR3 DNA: TGTGCCAGCAGTTCCCCCGGGGCCCCGATTGGGGAGACCCAGTACTTC.

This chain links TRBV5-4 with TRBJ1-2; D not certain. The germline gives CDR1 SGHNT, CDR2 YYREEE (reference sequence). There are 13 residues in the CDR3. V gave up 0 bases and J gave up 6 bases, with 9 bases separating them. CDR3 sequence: CASSLAPRDGYTF. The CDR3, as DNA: TGTGCCAGCAGCTTGGCCCCTAGGGATGGCTACACCTTC.

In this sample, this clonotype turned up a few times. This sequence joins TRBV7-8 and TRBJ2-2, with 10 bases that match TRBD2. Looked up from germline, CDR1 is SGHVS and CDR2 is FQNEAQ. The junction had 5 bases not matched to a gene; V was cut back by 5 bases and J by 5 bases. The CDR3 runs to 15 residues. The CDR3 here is CASSPSGSRTGELFF. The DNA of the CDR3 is TGTGCCAGCAGCCCTAGCGGGAGTCGAACCGGGGAGCTGTTTTTT.

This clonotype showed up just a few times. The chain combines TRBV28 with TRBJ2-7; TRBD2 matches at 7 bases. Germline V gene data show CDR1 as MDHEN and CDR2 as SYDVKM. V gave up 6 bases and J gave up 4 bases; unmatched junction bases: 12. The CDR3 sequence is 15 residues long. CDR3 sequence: CASSSHGGGVYEQYF. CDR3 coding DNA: TGTGCCAGCAGCTCTCATGGCGGGGGAGTATACGAGCAGTACTTC.

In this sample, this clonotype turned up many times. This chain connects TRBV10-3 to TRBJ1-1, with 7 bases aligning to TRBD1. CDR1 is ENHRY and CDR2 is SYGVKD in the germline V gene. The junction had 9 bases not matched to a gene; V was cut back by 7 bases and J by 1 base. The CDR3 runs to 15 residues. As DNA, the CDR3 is TGTGCCATCAACCGAGGGGGGACAGCGAACACTGAAGCTTTCTTT. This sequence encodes CAINRGGTANTEAFF.

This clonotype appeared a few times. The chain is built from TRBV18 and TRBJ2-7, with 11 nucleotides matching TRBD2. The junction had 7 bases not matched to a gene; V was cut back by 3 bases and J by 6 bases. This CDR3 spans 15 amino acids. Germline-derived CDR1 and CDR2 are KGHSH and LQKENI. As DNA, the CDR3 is TGTGCCAGCTCACCGGTAGCGGGAGGGCCCTCCGAGCAGTACTTC. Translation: CASSPVAGGPSEQYF.

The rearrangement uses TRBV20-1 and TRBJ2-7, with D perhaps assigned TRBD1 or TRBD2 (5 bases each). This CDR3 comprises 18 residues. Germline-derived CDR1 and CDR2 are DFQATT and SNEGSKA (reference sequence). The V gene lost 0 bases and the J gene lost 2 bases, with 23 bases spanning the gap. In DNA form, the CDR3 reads TGCAGTGCTAGAGATCTGGGGCGGGCAGCAGCAGTACCCTACGAGCAGTACTTC. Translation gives CSARDLGRAAAVPYEQYF.

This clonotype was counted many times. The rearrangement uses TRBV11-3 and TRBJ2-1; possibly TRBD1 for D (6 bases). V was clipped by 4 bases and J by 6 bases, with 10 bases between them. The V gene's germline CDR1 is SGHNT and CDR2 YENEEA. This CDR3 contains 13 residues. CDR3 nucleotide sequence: TGTGCCAGCAGCTCCCCGGACAGCAATGAGCAGTTCTTC. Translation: CASSSPDSNEQFF.

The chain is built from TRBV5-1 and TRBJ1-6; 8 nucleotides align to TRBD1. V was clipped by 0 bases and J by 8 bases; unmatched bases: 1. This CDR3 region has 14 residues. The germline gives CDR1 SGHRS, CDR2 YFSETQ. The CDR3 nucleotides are TGCGCCAGCAGCTTGGCAGGGGGCGATTCACCCCTCCACTTT. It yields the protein CASSLAGGDSPLHF. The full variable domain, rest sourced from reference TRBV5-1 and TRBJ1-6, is KAGVTQTPRYLIKTRGQQVTLSCSPISGHRSVSWYQQTPGQGLQFLFEYFSETQRNKGNFPGRFSGRQFSNSRSEMNVSTLELGDSALYLCASSLAGGDSPLHFGNGTRLTVT.

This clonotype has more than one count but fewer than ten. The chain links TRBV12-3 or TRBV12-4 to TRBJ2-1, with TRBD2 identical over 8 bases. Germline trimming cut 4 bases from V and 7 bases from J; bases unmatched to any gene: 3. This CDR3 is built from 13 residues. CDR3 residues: CASSSPGGNEQFF. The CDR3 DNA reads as TGTGCCAGCAGTTCCCCGGGGGGGAATGAGCAGTTCTTC.

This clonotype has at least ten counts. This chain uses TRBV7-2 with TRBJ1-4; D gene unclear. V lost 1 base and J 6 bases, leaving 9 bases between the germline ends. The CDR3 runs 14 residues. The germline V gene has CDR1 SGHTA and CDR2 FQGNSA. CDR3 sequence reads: CASSLVAGYEKLFF. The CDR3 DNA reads TGTGCCAGCAGCTTAGTGGCGGGTTATGAAAAACTGTTTTTT.

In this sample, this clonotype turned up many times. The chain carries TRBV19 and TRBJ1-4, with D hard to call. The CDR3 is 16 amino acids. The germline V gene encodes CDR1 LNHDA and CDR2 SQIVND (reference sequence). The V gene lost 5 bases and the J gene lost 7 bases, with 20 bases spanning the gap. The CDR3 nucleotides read TGTGCCAGTAGTGTCGCTCGGCCCTGGATGGGTGAAAAACTGTTTTTT. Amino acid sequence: CASSVARPWMGEKLFF.

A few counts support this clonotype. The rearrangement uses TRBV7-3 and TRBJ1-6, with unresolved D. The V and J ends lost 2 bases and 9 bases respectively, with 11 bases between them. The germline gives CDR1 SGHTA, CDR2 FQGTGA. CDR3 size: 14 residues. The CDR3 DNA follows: TGTGCCAGCAGCTTAGAGCCGAGGAGTTCACCCCTCCACTTT. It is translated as CASSLEPRSSPLHF.

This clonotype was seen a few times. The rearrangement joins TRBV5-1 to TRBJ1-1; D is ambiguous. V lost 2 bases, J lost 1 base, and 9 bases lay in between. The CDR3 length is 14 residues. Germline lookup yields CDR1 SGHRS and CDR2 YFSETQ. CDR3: CASSLLSSNTEAFF. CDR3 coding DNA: TGCGCCAGCAGCTTACTTTCGTCGAACACTGAAGCTTTCTTT.

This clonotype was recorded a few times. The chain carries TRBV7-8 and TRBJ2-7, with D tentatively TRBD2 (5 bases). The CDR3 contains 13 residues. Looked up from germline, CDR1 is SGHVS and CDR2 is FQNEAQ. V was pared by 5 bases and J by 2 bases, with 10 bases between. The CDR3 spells CASSGESTYEQYF. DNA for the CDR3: TGTGCCAGCAGCGGGGAGAGCACCTACGAGCAGTACTTC.